This TCR beta chain was retrieved from a study of T cells after yellow fever vaccination. For the study at large: Preparation used SMART-Seq v4 Ultra Low Input for the low-cell-number fractions. Study-level points and caveats: The presence of abundant clonotypes contaminating from the bulk population was possible in FACS-sorted repertoires. A minor fraction of clonotypes spanned both CD4 and CD8 compartments.

In its sample, this clonotype was seen many times. Antigen unknown. Deletions cut 7 bases from V and 8 bases from J, with 17 bases between. The CDR3 runs to 13 residues. The germline gives CDR1 SNHLY, CDR2 FYNNEI. TCRdb re-derived calls from the 5' RACE reads in MiXCR, one entry per CDR3 protein. The profile shows about 69,000 distinct CDR3 sequences, approximately 6.2% of them singletons. The rearrangement links TRBV2 to TRBJ1-2; no reliable D call. This specimen consisted of CD4+ T cells sorted from PBMCs, obtained approximately 16 days after the first yellow fever vaccination. The receptor's source is a man aged 18 to 29 who received the YFV17D yellow fever vaccine. CDR3 in amino acids: CASTLRRDTGYTF. DNA for the CDR3: TGTGCCAGCACCTTGCGAAGGGATACGGGCTACACCTTC. Combining the CDR3 with reference TRBV2 and TRBJ1-2 gives the whole variable domain EPEVTQTPSHQVTQMGQEVILRCVPISNHLYFYWYRQILGQKVEFLVSFYNNEISEKSEIFDDQFSVERPDGSNFTLKIRSTKLEDSAMYFCASTLRRDTGYTFGSGTRLTVV.